This TCR beta chain was found in a study of cytomegalovirus exposure and HLA in healthy donors. General study points: For most TCR sequences rarity was the rule, although some public TCRs occurred in many donors. Researchers counted around 180 TCR beta chains as cytomegalovirus-associated.

13 Jbeta primers and 60 Vbeta primers were used for the PCR. The method was immunoSEQ multiplex PCR; TCRdb's version includes in-frame clones alone and lacks a portion of them. Here the sample spans some 130,000 clones, 60% to 85% being singletons. The donors gave bone marrow, and they were healthy. V gave up 6 bases and J gave up 8 bases, with 13 bases separating them. This CDR3 contains 12 residues. Germline V gives CDR1 LNHDA, CDR2 SQIVND (reference sequence). As to this clone: What it binds is not known.

The genes are TRBV19 and TRBJ1-2, with D uncertain. Specimen: PBMCs. The receptor was derived from a human donor in good health. The CDR3 loop is CASSTGRGGYTF. CDR3 bases: TGTGCCAGTAGCACTGGGCGGGGAGGCTACACCTTC.